This is a list of T cell receptor beta chains from one sample in a study of cytomegalovirus exposure and HLA in healthy donors. TCRdb's copy holds only in-frame clones and misses some; the assay was immunoSEQ multiplex PCR. Of 70,000 to 90,000 clones in the sample, about 66% were seen once. Sequencing was carried out using PBMCs. These receptors were taken from a man in his sixties in good health and CMV-seropositive. Both conserved end residues are part of each CDR3. Each record gives: V gene, D gene, clone size, J gene, CDR3 protein, CDR3 DNA. The D gene is left open where the match is weak. Size values are once, few and many counts, or a class for expanded clones, and some rows have none.

TRBV5-1	TRBD2	NA	TRBJ2-1	CASSLGSGNEQFF	TGCGCCAGCAGCTTAGGTAGCGGGAATGAGCAGTTCTTC
TRBV9	TRBD1	NA	TRBJ2-1	CASSSPTGQHYNEQFF	TGTGCCAGCAGCTCCCCGACAGGGCAACACTACAATGAGCAGTTCTTC
TRBV7-2	NA	NA	TRBJ2-2	CASSLVEGNTGELFF	TGTGCCAGCAGCTTAGTCGAGGGCAACACCGGGGAGCTGTTTTTT
TRBV18	TRBD2	NA	TRBJ2-5	CASSPNQLAGGETQYF	TGTGCCAGCTCACCCAACCAACTAGCGGGGGGCGAGACCCAGTACTTC
TRBV5-1	NA	few	TRBJ2-7	CASSEALEAQYF	TGCGCCAGCAGCGAGGCCTTAGAGGCGCAGTACTTC
TRBV5-6	NA	NA	TRBJ2-6	CASSLSPSGANVLTF	TGTGCCAGCAGCCTGTCCCCCTCGGGGGCCAACGTCCTGACTTTC
TRBV13	TRBD1	NA	TRBJ2-7	CASSSRTGGPIEQYF	TGTGCCAGCAGCTCTCGGACAGGCGGGCCGATCGAGCAGTACTTC
TRBV28	TRBD1	NA	TRBJ2-3	CASSTGTGGAADTQYF	TGTGCCAGCAGTACAGGGACAGGGGGAGCGGCAGATACGCAGTATTTT
TRBV13	TRBD2	NA	TRBJ2-7	CASSLGGAGVEQYF	TGTGCCAGCAGCTTAGGCGGTGCGGGGGTCGAGCAGTACTTC
TRBV19	NA	few	TRBJ1-5	CASSTRAGGNQPQHF	TGTGCCAGTAGTACGAGGGCAGGGGGCAATCAGCCCCAGCATTTT
TRBV9	TRBD2	few	TRBJ2-3	CASSVGPGGMITDTQYF	TGTGCCAGCAGCGTAGGGCCGGGGGGGATGATCACAGATACGCAGTATTTT
TRBV5-6	NA	NA	TRBJ1-1	CASSLGWGAEAFF	TGTGCCAGCAGCTTGGGTTGGGGGGCTGAAGCTTTCTTT
TRBV28	TRBD1	NA	TRBJ2-7	CASSYRGPSSYEQYF	TGTGCCAGCAGTTACAGGGGGCCCAGCTCCTACGAGCAGTACTTC
TRBV30	NA	few	TRBJ2-7	CAWARTEASEQYF	TGTGCCTGGGCCCGGACAGAAGCTAGTGAGCAGTACTTC
TRBV4-2	TRBD1	few	TRBJ1-5	CASSQGTGEFNQPQHF	TGTGCCAGCAGCCAAGGGACAGGGGAATTTAATCAGCCCCAGCATTTT
TRBV10-1	NA	once	TRBJ1-1	CASSDPAVAEAFF	TGCGCCAGCAGTGATCCCGCAGTCGCTGAAGCTTTCTTT
TRBV7-9	TRBD2	NA	TRBJ2-2	CASSDKRYSGSVAGELFF	TGTGCCAGCAGCGATAAACGATATAGCGGGAGTGTCGCCGGGGAGCTGTTTTTT
TRBV7-2	NA	NA	TRBJ2-5	CASSLRLQETQYF	TGTGCCAGCAGCTTACGACTCCAAGAGACCCAGTACTTC
TRBV9	TRBD1	NA	TRBJ1-4	CASSNRDRGTNEKLFF	TGTGCCAGCAGCAACCGGGACAGGGGAACTAATGAAAAACTGTTTTTT
TRBV6-6	NA	NA	TRBJ1-4	CASSRGAGEKLFF	TGTGCCAGCAGTAGGGGCGCCGGTGAAAAACTGTTTTTT
TRBV5-5	TRBD1	few	TRBJ2-7	CASSTIDRGVYEQYF	TGTGCCAGCAGCACAATCGACAGGGGGGTCTACGAGCAGTACTTC
TRBV4-3	NA	NA	TRBJ2-1	CASSRDSRGANEQFF	TGCGCCAGCAGCCGAGACAGTCGGGGTGCTAATGAGCAGTTCTTC
TRBV4-2	TRBD2	NA	TRBJ2-3	CASSQEMVPLAGDTQYF	TGTGCCAGCAGCCAAGAGATGGTCCCACTAGCGGGGGATACGCAGTATTTT
TRBV2	NA	NA	TRBJ1-6	CASSEEGITSYNSPLHF	TGTGCCAGCAGTGAAGAGGGGATTACCTCCTATAATTCACCCCTCCACTTT
TRBV5-5	TRBD1	once	TRBJ2-7	CASSVGQGVYEQYF	TGTGCCAGCAGCGTGGGACAGGGTGTCTACGAGCAGTACTTC
TRBV4-1	TRBD2	NA	TRBJ2-1	CASSQERGAGGPYNEQFF	TGCGCCAGCAGCCAAGAGAGGGGAGCGGGAGGGCCCTACAATGAGCAGTTCTTC
TRBV6-6	TRBD2	NA	TRBJ2-7	CASSSTSGRSEQYF	TGTGCCAGCAGTTCGACTAGCGGGAGGTCCGAGCAGTACTTC
TRBV9	NA	few	TRBJ2-5	CASSVDGRGTQYF	TGTGCCAGCAGCGTAGACGGCAGGGGAACCCAGTACTTC
TRBV29-1	NA	NA	TRBJ1-2	CSVEGRDAGYTF	TGCAGCGTTGAAGGCAGGGATGCTGGCTACACCTTC
TRBV19	NA	NA	TRBJ1-5	CASSMLTGWPQHF	TGTGCCAGTAGTATGTTGACGGGGTGGCCCCAGCATTTT
TRBV5-4	NA	NA	TRBJ1-2	CASSLEGAGPLNYGYTF	TGTGCCAGCAGCTTGGAGGGTGCGGGACCCTTAAACTATGGCTACACCTTC
TRBV5-1	TRBD2	NA	TRBJ2-5	CASSGRVGSQETQYF	TGCGCCAGCAGCGGGAGGGTCGGAAGCCAAGAGACCCAGTACTTC
TRBV7-9	TRBD2	NA	TRBJ2-1	CASSSRISGSPWDEQFF	TGTGCCAGCAGCTCCCGAATTAGCGGGTCCCCCTGGGATGAGCAGTTCTTC
TRBV7-9	TRBD2	few	TRBJ2-3	CASSFGLAVTDTQYF	TGTGCCAGCAGCTTTGGGCTAGCGGTCACAGATACGCAGTATTTT
TRBV7-8	TRBD2	NA	TRBJ2-7	CASSPRAGASYEQYF	TGTGCCAGCAGCCCACGAGCGGGGGCCTCCTACGAGCAGTACTTC
TRBV6-5	NA	NA	TRBJ2-2	CASSYSPTGLGGELFF	TGTGCCAGCAGTTACTCGCCGACAGGTTTGGGCGGGGAGCTGTTTTTT
TRBV14	TRBD2	NA	TRBJ2-3	CASSLTSGRVTDTQYF	TGTGCCAGCAGCCTCACTAGCGGGAGAGTCACAGATACGCAGTATTTT
TRBV5-4	NA	NA	TRBJ2-1	CASSLTSSSYNEQFF	TGTGCCAGCAGCTTGACTTCGAGCTCCTACAATGAGCAGTTCTTC
TRBV5-1	NA	NA	TRBJ1-1	CASTSRGGVNTEAFF	TGCGCCAGCACCTCTCGGGGGGGCGTGAACACTGAAGCTTTCTTT
TRBV5-1	NA	NA	TRBJ2-5	CASSSLALVGQETQYF	TGCGCCAGCAGCTCGCTAGCTCTGGTGGGGCAAGAGACCCAGTACTTC
TRBV28	NA	NA	TRBJ1-1	CASSLSFYTEAFF	TGTGCCAGCAGTTTGTCTTTTTACACTGAAGCTTTCTTT
TRBV11-2	TRBD2	once	TRBJ2-1	CASSLDRAGNYNEQFF	TGTGCCAGCAGCTTAGATAGAGCGGGGAACTACAATGAGCAGTTCTTC
TRBV7-9	TRBD1	NA	TRBJ2-7	CASSLDPGTGYEQYF	TGTGCCAGCAGCTTAGATCCCGGGACAGGGTACGAGCAGTACTTC